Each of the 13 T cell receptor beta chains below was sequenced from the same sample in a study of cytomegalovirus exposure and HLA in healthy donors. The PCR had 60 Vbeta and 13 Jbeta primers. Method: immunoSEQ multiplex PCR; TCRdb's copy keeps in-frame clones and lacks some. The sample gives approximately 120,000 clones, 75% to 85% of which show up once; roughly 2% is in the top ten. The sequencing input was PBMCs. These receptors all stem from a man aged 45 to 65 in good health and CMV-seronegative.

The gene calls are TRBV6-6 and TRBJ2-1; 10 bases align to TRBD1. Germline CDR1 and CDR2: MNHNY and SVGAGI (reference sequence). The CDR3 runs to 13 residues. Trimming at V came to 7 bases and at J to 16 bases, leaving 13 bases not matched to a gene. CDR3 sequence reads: CASTPSRDRGNFF. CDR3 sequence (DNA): TGTGCCAGCACCCCCTCCCGGGACAGGGGTAACTTCTTC.

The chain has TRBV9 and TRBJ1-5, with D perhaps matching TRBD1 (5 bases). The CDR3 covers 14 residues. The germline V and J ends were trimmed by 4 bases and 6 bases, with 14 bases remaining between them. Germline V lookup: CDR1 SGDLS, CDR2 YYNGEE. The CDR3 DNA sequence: TGTGCCAGCAGCCCCGGGGCGGGGAGTCAGCCCCAGCATTTT. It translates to CASSPGAGSQPQHF.

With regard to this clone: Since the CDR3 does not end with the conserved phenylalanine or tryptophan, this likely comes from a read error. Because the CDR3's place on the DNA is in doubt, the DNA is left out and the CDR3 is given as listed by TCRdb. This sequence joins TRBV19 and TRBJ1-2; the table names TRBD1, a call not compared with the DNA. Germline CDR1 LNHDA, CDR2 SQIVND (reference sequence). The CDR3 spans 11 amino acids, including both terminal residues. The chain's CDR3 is CAGSCHSQGAS.

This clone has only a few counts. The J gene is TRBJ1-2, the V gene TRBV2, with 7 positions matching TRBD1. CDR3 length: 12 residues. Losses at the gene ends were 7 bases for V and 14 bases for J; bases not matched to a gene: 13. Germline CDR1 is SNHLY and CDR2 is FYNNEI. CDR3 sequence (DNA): TGTGCCAGCACATACCAGGGGGTGAAGGGGACCTTC. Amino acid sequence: CASTYQGVKGTF.

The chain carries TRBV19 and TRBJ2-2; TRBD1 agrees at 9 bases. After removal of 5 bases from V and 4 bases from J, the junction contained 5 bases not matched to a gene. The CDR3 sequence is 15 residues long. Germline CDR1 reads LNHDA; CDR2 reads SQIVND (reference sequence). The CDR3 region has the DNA TGTGCCAGTAGTTCAGGGACAGGGATCACCGGGGAGCTGTTTTTT. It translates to CASSSGTGITGELFF.

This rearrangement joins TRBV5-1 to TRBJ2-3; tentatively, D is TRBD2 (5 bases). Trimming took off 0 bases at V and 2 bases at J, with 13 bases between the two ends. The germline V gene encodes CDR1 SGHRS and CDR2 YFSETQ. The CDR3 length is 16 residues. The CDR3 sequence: CASSLDPRRHTDTQYF. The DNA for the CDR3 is TGCGCCAGCAGCTTGGACCCACGGAGGCACACAGATACGCAGTATTTT.

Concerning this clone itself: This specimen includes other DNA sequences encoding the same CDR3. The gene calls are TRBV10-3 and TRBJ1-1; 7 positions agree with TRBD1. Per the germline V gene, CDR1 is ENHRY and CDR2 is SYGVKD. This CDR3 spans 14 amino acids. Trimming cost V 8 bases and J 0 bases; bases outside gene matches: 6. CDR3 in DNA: TGTGCCATCGGTCCGGGACAGATGAACACTGAAGCTTTCTTT. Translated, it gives CAIGPGQMNTEAFF.

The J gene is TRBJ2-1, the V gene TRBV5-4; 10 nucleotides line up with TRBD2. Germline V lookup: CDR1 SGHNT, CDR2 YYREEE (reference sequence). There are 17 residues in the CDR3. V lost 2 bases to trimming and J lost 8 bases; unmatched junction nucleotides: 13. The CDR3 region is CASSFRSSGGPRDEQFF. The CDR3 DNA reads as TGTGCCAGCAGCTTTCGGTCTAGCGGGGGACCCCGGGATGAGCAGTTCTTC.

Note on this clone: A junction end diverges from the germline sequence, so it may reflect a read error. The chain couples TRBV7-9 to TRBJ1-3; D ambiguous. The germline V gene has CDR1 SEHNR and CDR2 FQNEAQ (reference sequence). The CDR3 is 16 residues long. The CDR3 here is CSSSLAEGRSGNTIYF. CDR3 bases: TGTTCCAGCAGCTTAGCAGAGGGTCGCTCTGGAAACACCATATATTTT.

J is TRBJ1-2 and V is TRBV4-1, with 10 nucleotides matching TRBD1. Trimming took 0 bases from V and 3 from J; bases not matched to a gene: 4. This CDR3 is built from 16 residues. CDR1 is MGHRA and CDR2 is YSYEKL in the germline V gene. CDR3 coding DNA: TGCGCCAGCAGCCAAGATCGCGGACAGGGGGACTATGGCTACACCTTC. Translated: CASSQDRGQGDYGYTF.

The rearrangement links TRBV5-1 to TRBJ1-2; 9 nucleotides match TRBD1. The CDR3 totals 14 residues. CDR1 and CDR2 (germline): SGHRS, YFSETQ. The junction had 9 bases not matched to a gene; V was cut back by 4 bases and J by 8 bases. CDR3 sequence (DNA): TGCGCCAGCAGCGGGGGGGGACAGGGTCTCGGCTACACCTTC. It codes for CASSGGGQGLGYTF. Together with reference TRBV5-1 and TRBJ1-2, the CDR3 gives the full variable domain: KAGVTQTPRYLIKTRGQQVTLSCSPISGHRSVSWYQQTPGQGLQFLFEYFSETQRNKGNFPGRFSGRQFSNSRSEMNVSTLELGDSALYLCASSGGGQGLGYTFGSGTRLTVV.

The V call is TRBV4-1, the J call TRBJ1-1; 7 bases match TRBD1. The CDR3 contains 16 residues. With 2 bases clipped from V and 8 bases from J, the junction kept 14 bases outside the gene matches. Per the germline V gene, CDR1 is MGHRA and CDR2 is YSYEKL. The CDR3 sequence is CASSQNALTPGQEAFF. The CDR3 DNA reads TGCGCCAGCAGCCAAAACGCCCTAACACCGGGACAGGAAGCTTTCTTT.

The CDR3 sequence is CASSRVGDTQYF. The CDR3 nucleotides read TGTGCCAGCAGCCGGGTTGGAGATACGCAGTATTTT. V is TRBV11-3 and J is TRBJ2-3; D unclear. CDR3 length equals 12 residues. V was shortened by 5 bases and J by 5 bases, with 8 bases between the two germline ends. Germline-derived CDR1 and CDR2 are SGHNT and YENEEA. The full variable domain, completed using reference TRBV11-3 and TRBJ2-3, is EAGVVQSPRYKIIEKKQPVAFWCNPISGHNTLYWYLQNLGQGPELLIRYENEEAVDDSQLPKDRFSAERLKGVDSTLKIQPAELGDSAVYLCASSRVGDTQYFGPGTRLTVL.